Listed below are T cell receptor beta chains from one sample, sequenced in a study of blood T cell repertoires in COVID-19. Sequenced by immunoSEQ multiplex PCR; TCRdb stores in-frame clones only, minus some. The data hold some 400,000 clones, with around 87% observed a single time. Sequencing used peripheral blood. Every receptor here comes from a woman aged 25 to 39 with COVID-19, enrolled during active disease. Both conserved end residues are part of each CDR3. A D gene is named only where the DNA matches it firmly. Clone size is shown for a subset of rows, as once, few, many or a class of expanded clone.

j_gene: TRBJ1-5; len: 18; v_gene: TRBV24-1; d_gene: .; abundance: few; CDR3nt: TGTGCCACCACCAAGGACAGAGCCCATATATATAGCAATCAGCCCCAGCATTTT; CDR3aa: CATTKDRAHIYSNQPQHF
j_gene: TRBJ2-1; len: 13; v_gene: TRBV27; d_gene: .; abundance: .; CDR3nt: TGTGCCAGCAGTCCCCGGGACGGGAGTGAGCAGTTCTTC; CDR3aa: CASSPRDGSEQFF
j_gene: TRBJ2-7; len: 12; v_gene: TRBV12-3/TRBV12-4; d_gene: .; abundance: .; CDR3nt: TGTGCCAGCGGGAGAAGTTCATACGAGCAGTACTTC; CDR3aa: CASGRSSYEQYF
j_gene: TRBJ2-5; len: 15; v_gene: TRBV7-2; d_gene: TRBD1; abundance: .; CDR3nt: TGTGCCAGCAGCTTCCACACCGACAGGGTTGAGACCCAGTACTTC; CDR3aa: CASSFHTDRVETQYF
j_gene: TRBJ2-2; len: 19; v_gene: TRBV4-3; d_gene: TRBD2; abundance: .; CDR3nt: TGCGCCAGCAGCCAAGAATTCCCCGGGCTAGCGGGAGGCACCGGGGAGCTGTTTTTT; CDR3aa: CASSQEFPGLAGGTGELFF
j_gene: TRBJ2-3; len: 16; v_gene: TRBV4-2; d_gene: .; abundance: few; CDR3nt: TGTGCCAGCAGCCAAGGGATAAGCAGCGCCACAGATACGCAGTATTTT; CDR3aa: CASSQGISSATDTQYF
j_gene: TRBJ1-1; len: 15; v_gene: TRBV4-3; d_gene: .; abundance: .; CDR3nt: TGCGCCAGCAGCCAACATGGGGGGGGGAACACTGAAGCTTTCTTT; CDR3aa: CASSQHGGGNTEAFF
j_gene: TRBJ2-7; len: 18; v_gene: TRBV3-1/TRBV3-2; d_gene: .; abundance: .; CDR3nt: TGTGCCAGCAGCCAAGGCGGTGGGCGGGGATACCTCTCCTACGAGCAGTACTTC; CDR3aa: CASSQGGGRGYLSYEQYF
j_gene: TRBJ2-6; len: 18; v_gene: TRBV9; d_gene: TRBD1; abundance: .; CDR3nt: TGTGCCAGCAGTCCATGGACAGGGATAACCTCTGGGGCCAACGTCCTGACTTTC; CDR3aa: CASSPWTGITSGANVLTF
j_gene: TRBJ2-7; len: 13; v_gene: TRBV11-2; d_gene: .; abundance: .; CDR3nt: TGTGCCAGCAGCTCAGGGCGAGCCTACGAGCAGTACTTC; CDR3aa: CASSSGRAYEQYF
j_gene: TRBJ2-7; len: 15; v_gene: TRBV3-1/TRBV3-2; d_gene: .; abundance: .; CDR3nt: TGTGCCAGCAGCCGGCCTGGAGGGCTCTCCTACGAGCAGTACTTC; CDR3aa: CASSRPGGLSYEQYF
j_gene: TRBJ2-1; len: 14; v_gene: TRBV20-1; d_gene: TRBD2; abundance: .; CDR3nt: TGCAGTGCTAGTCCCGGGGGGGCCTCGGAGGAGCAGTTCTTC; CDR3aa: CSASPGGASEEQFF
j_gene: TRBJ2-1; len: 12; v_gene: TRBV12-3/TRBV12-4; d_gene: TRBD1; abundance: .; CDR3nt: TGTGCCAGCAGTTTACACCCGACAGGGGAGTTCTTC; CDR3aa: CASSLHPTGEFF
j_gene: TRBJ2-1; len: 14; v_gene: TRBV6-6; d_gene: .; abundance: .; CDR3nt: TGTGCCAGCAGCGGGACTGAAACCTACAATGAGCAGTTCTTC; CDR3aa: CASSGTETYNEQFF
j_gene: TRBJ2-7; len: 15; v_gene: TRBV5-5; d_gene: TRBD2; abundance: .; CDR3nt: TGTGCCAGCAGCTTGAGTTCTAGCGGGTACTACGAGCAGTACTTC; CDR3aa: CASSLSSSGYYEQYF
j_gene: TRBJ2-7; len: 14; v_gene: TRBV9; d_gene: TRBD2; abundance: .; CDR3nt: TGTGCCAGCAGCGTAGGACTAGCTGGGAACGAGCAGTACTTC; CDR3aa: CASSVGLAGNEQYF
j_gene: TRBJ2-7; len: 15; v_gene: TRBV2; d_gene: TRBD1; abundance: .; CDR3nt: TGTGCCAGCAGTGGACCGGGACAGGGAACCCACGAGCAGTACTTC; CDR3aa: CASSGPGQGTHEQYF
j_gene: TRBJ2-5; len: 14; v_gene: TRBV2; d_gene: TRBD2; abundance: .; CDR3nt: TGTGCCAGCAGTGAGACTAGCGGGAGGGAGACCCAGTACTTC; CDR3aa: CASSETSGRETQYF
j_gene: TRBJ2-3; len: 16; v_gene: TRBV15; d_gene: TRBD2; abundance: .; CDR3nt: TGTGCCACCAGCAGAGAACTAGCGGGAAACACAGATACGCAGTATTTT; CDR3aa: CATSRELAGNTDTQYF
j_gene: TRBJ1-2; len: 15; v_gene: TRBV4-2; d_gene: .; abundance: few; CDR3nt: TGTGCCAGCAGCCAAGCCGCAGGTCCCTTGTCCGGCTACACCTTC; CDR3aa: CASSQAAGPLSGYTF
j_gene: TRBJ2-5; len: 12; v_gene: TRBV7-6; d_gene: .; abundance: .; CDR3nt: TGTGCCAGCAGCCCCGCACGGGAGACCCAGTACTTC; CDR3aa: CASSPARETQYF
j_gene: TRBJ2-1; len: 13; v_gene: TRBV19; d_gene: .; abundance: .; CDR3nt: TGTGCCAGTAGTATAGGTCTGAGGGATGAGCAGTTCTTC; CDR3aa: CASSIGLRDEQFF
j_gene: TRBJ2-5; len: 13; v_gene: TRBV18; d_gene: .; abundance: .; CDR3nt: TGTGCCAGCTCACCAATCGACAGAGGGACCCAGTACTTC; CDR3aa: CASSPIDRGTQYF
j_gene: TRBJ2-1; len: 14; v_gene: TRBV24-1; d_gene: TRBD1; abundance: .; CDR3nt: TGTGCCACCAGGGGACAGGGAGTCGGCAATGAGCAGTTCTTC; CDR3aa: CATRGQGVGNEQFF
j_gene: TRBJ2-3; len: 14; v_gene: TRBV5-1; d_gene: TRBD2; abundance: .; CDR3nt: TGCGCCAGCGAGCGGGGGGGAAGCACAGATACGCAGTATTTT; CDR3aa: CASERGGSTDTQYF
j_gene: TRBJ2-1; len: 15; v_gene: TRBV5-1; d_gene: TRBD2; abundance: .; CDR3nt: TGCGCCAGCAGCTTGATTAGCGGGACCTACAATGAGCAGTTCTTC; CDR3aa: CASSLISGTYNEQFF
j_gene: TRBJ1-5; len: 12; v_gene: TRBV19; d_gene: .; abundance: .; CDR3nt: TGTGCCAGTATTGGGGGCTATCAGCCCCAGCATTTT; CDR3aa: CASIGGYQPQHF
j_gene: TRBJ1-1; len: 14; v_gene: TRBV10-2; d_gene: TRBD1; abundance: .; CDR3nt: TGCGCCAGCACTGCACAGGGGGCTCGAACTGAAGCTTTCTTT; CDR3aa: CASTAQGARTEAFF
j_gene: TRBJ1-5; len: 13; v_gene: TRBV6-5; d_gene: .; abundance: .; CDR3nt: TGTGCCAGCAGTTACTCCGGGGTTCAGCCCCAGCATTTT; CDR3aa: CASSYSGVQPQHF
j_gene: TRBJ2-7; len: 16; v_gene: TRBV28; d_gene: TRBD1; abundance: .; CDR3nt: TGTGCCACCCACGGGACAGGGGGGTCTCTGAGCTACGAGCAGTACTTC; CDR3aa: CATHGTGGSLSYEQYF
j_gene: TRBJ2-5; len: 16; v_gene: TRBV5-1; d_gene: .; abundance: .; CDR3nt: TGCGCCAGCAGCTTGGCCCGTGTAGCAGCGCAAGAGACCCAGTACTTC; CDR3aa: CASSLARVAAQETQYF
j_gene: TRBJ1-1; len: 17; v_gene: TRBV27; d_gene: .; abundance: .; CDR3nt: TGTGCCAGCAGTTTATTGGCGGGCGCAAATCGGAACACTGAAGCTTTCTTT; CDR3aa: CASSLLAGANRNTEAFF
j_gene: TRBJ2-7; len: 14; v_gene: TRBV3-1/TRBV3-2; d_gene: .; abundance: once; CDR3nt: TGTGCCAGCAGCCAACCCCCCCCCTTAGTCAAGCAGTACTTC; CDR3aa: CASSQPPPLVKQYF
j_gene: TRBJ1-4; len: 11; v_gene: TRBV30; d_gene: .; abundance: .; CDR3nt: TGTGCCTGGAGTCCCAGGGAAAAACTGTTTTTT; CDR3aa: CAWSPREKLFF
j_gene: TRBJ2-2; len: 16; v_gene: TRBV10-3; d_gene: TRBD2; abundance: .; CDR3nt: TGTGCCATCGGGCTAGCGGGAGGGGCGAACACCGGGGAGCTGTTTTTT; CDR3aa: CAIGLAGGANTGELFF
j_gene: TRBJ2-7; len: 13; v_gene: TRBV19; d_gene: TRBD1; abundance: .; CDR3nt: TGTGCCAGTACGCGGACAGGGTCCCACGAGCAGTACTTC; CDR3aa: CASTRTGSHEQYF
j_gene: TRBJ2-7; len: 11; v_gene: TRBV6-4; d_gene: TRBD2; abundance: once; CDR3nt: TGTGCCAGCAGGGGGAGGGCCGAGCAGTACTTC; CDR3aa: CASRGRAEQYF
j_gene: TRBJ2-7; len: 13; v_gene: TRBV19; d_gene: TRBD1; abundance: .; CDR3nt: TGTGCCAGTAGAGAACAGGGGGTCGGCGAGCAGTACTTC; CDR3aa: CASREQGVGEQYF
j_gene: TRBJ2-4; len: 14; v_gene: TRBV11-2; d_gene: TRBD2; abundance: .; CDR3nt: TGTGCCAGCAGCCCGAGGGGGACTAGGGACATTCAGTACTTC; CDR3aa: CASSPRGTRDIQYF
j_gene: TRBJ1-1; len: 15; v_gene: TRBV5-4; d_gene: .; abundance: .; CDR3nt: TGTGCCAGCAGCCCGGGGGGCAGGGGAGGAGTTGAAGCTTTCTTT; CDR3aa: CASSPGGRGGVEAFF
j_gene: TRBJ2-7; len: 11; v_gene: TRBV30; d_gene: .; abundance: .; CDR3nt: TGTGCGTGGGCAGATCAGTACGAGCAGTACTTC; CDR3aa: CAWADQYEQYF
j_gene: TRBJ2-1; len: 15; v_gene: TRBV6-5; d_gene: TRBD2; abundance: once; CDR3nt: TGTGCCAGCAGTCCAACTAGCGGATCCTACAATGAGCAGTTCTTC; CDR3aa: CASSPTSGSYNEQFF
j_gene: TRBJ2-5; len: 16; v_gene: TRBV3-1/TRBV3-2; d_gene: TRBD2; abundance: .; CDR3nt: TGTGCCAGCAGCCAAGAGACGGGGGGTCCCCAAGAGACCCAGTACTTC; CDR3aa: CASSQETGGPQETQYF
j_gene: TRBJ2-2; len: 15; v_gene: TRBV4-2; d_gene: .; abundance: .; CDR3nt: TGTGCCAGCAGCCAAGCGGGAATGAACACCGGGGAGCTGTTTTTT; CDR3aa: CASSQAGMNTGELFF
j_gene: TRBJ1-1; len: 14; v_gene: TRBV7-3; d_gene: .; abundance: .; CDR3nt: TGTGCCAGCAGCTTAACGATCGGAGGGACTGAAGCTTTCTTT; CDR3aa: CASSLTIGGTEAFF
j_gene: TRBJ2-2; len: 16; v_gene: TRBV4-1; d_gene: TRBD2; abundance: .; CDR3nt: TGCGCCAGCAGCCAAGTACTAGCGGGAGGGCCCGGGGAGCTGTTTTTT; CDR3aa: CASSQVLAGGPGELFF
j_gene: TRBJ2-5; len: 15; v_gene: TRBV18; d_gene: TRBD2; abundance: .; CDR3nt: TGTGCCAGCTCACCGGTTCGGGGGGTCCAAGAGACCCAGTACTTC; CDR3aa: CASSPVRGVQETQYF
j_gene: TRBJ2-1; len: 12; v_gene: TRBV5-4; d_gene: TRBD2; abundance: .; CDR3nt: TGTGCCAGCAGCTTTAGCGGGGGTGAGCAGTTCTTC; CDR3aa: CASSFSGGEQFF
j_gene: TRBJ2-7; len: 13; v_gene: TRBV7-9; d_gene: .; abundance: .; CDR3nt: TGTGCCAGCAGCCCACGGACAGCCTACGAGCAGTACTTC; CDR3aa: CASSPRTAYEQYF
j_gene: TRBJ2-1; len: 14; v_gene: TRBV28; d_gene: .; abundance: .; CDR3nt: TGTGCCAGCAGTTTAGCGGGGCTCTACAATGAGCAGTTCTTC; CDR3aa: CASSLAGLYNEQFF